The present entry profiles one TCR beta chain with its context. Antigen unknown. This entry is derived from a study of cytomegalovirus exposure and HLA in healthy donors. Whole-study findings and limits: Reportedly, a later analysis found an Asian-associated ancestry cluster had fewer N-insertions than the roughly 670-donor mean. TCR association rates varied by HLA locus in a later analysis, with DRB1 highest and HLA-C lowest. TCR beta chain V- and J-gene trimming was linked, in a later analysis, to a missense variant in DCLRE1C.

Donors sampled were nominally healthy, though unrecorded immune exposures were likely. PCR primers comprised 60 Vbeta and 13 Jbeta primers. Data came from immunoSEQ multiplex PCR; TCRdb stores just in-frame clones and leaves some out. Here the sample spans about 180,000 clones, 72% being singletons. This receptor was taken from a human donor in good health. The sample consisted of PBMCs.

The CDR3 reads CASSSGQFTGELFF. CDR3 bases: TGTGCCAGCAGCTCCGGACAGTTCACCGGGGAGCTGTTTTTT. The chain has TRBV6-5 and TRBJ2-2, with a tentative D call TRBD1 (6 bases). The ends were cut back, 6 bases at V and 4 bases at J, with 12 bases in the middle. Germline values: CDR1 MNHEY, CDR2 SVGAGI. The length of the CDR3 is 14 residues.